This T cell receptor (beta chain) was observed in a study of cytomegalovirus exposure and HLA in healthy donors. Both 60 Vbeta primers and 13 Jbeta primers went into the PCR. The repertoire was sequenced with immunoSEQ multiplex PCR; TCRdb's copy has only in-frame clones and lacks some. The profile shows 250,000 or so clones, around 90% of them singletons. This clonotype was sampled from a girl aged 2 to 9 in good health and CMV-seronegative. Sequencing was done on a sample of PBMCs.

CDR3: CASSPQPQGIETQYF. The CDR3 bases are TGTGCCAGCAGTCCGCAACCTCAGGGAATAGAGACCCAGTACTTC. The chain has TRBV27 and TRBJ2-5; weak D call: TRBD1 (5 bases). The V gene's germline CDR1 is MNHEY and CDR2 SMNVEV (reference sequence). The CDR3 runs to 15 residues. V was shortened by 5 bases and J by 4 bases, with 17 bases between the two germline ends.